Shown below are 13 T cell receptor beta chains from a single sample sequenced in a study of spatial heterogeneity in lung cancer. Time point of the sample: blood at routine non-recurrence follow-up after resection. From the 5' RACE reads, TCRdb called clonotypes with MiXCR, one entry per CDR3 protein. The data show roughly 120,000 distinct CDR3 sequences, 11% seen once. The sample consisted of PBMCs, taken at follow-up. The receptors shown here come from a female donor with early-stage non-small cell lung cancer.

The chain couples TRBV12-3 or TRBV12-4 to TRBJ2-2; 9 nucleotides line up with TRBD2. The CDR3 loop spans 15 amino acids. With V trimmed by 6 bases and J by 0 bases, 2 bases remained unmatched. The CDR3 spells CASRGTSTNTGELFF. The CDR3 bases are TGTGCCAGCAGGGGGACTAGCACGAACACCGGGGAGCTGTTTTTT.

The CDR3 loop is CASTYELGSYEQYF. CDR3 nucleotide sequence: TGTGCCAGCACGTACGAGCTAGGGTCCTACGAGCAGTACTTC. V and J are TRBV28 and TRBJ2-7; no clear D gene. This CDR3 spans 14 amino acids. Germline V gene sequence: CDR1 MDHEN, CDR2 SYDVKM. Trimming removed 7 bases at V and 1 base at J, with 14 bases between.

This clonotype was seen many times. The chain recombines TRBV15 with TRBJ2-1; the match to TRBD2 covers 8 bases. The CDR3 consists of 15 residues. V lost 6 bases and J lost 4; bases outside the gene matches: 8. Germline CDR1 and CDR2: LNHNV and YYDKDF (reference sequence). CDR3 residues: CATSRDSGVYNEQFF. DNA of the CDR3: TGTGCCACCAGTCGCGATAGCGGGGTATACAATGAGCAGTTCTTC.

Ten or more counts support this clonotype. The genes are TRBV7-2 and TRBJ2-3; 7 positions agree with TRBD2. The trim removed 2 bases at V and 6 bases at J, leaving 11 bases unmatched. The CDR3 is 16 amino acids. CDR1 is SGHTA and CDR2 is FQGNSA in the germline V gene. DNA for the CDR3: TGTGCCAGCAGCTTAAGAAGGTCGGGAGGTCCGGATACGCAGTATTTT. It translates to CASSLRRSGGPDTQYF.

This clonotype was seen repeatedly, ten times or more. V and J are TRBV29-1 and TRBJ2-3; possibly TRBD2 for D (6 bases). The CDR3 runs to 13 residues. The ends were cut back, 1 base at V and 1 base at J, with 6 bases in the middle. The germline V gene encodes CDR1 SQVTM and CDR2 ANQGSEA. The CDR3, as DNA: TGCAGCGTTGAAGCGGGAGGCACAGATACGCAGTATTTT. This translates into CSVEAGGTDTQYF.

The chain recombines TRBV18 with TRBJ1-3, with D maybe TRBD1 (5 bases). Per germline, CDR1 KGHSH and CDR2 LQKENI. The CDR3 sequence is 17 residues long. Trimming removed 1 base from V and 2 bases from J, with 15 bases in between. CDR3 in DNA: TGTGCCAGCTCACCACAGCTAGGAACAGGCCCTGGAAACACCATATATTTT. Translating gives CASSPQLGTGPGNTIYF. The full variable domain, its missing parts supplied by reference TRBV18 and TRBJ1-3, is NAGVMQNPRHLVRRRGQEARLRCSPMKGHSHVYWYRQLPEEGLKFMVYLQKENIIDESGMPKERFSAEFPKEGPSILRIQQVVRGDSAAYFCASSPQLGTGPGNTIYFGEGSWLTVV.

In nucleotides, the CDR3 is TGTGCCAGCAGCCGCGGACGGAGACTAAACACCGGGGAGCTGTTTTTT. Residues: CASSRGRRLNTGELFF. This chain links TRBV11-3 with TRBJ2-2, with a tentative D call TRBD2 (5 bases). Per germline, CDR1 SGHNT and CDR2 YENEEA. The CDR3 sequence is 16 residues long. Trimming stripped 5 bases from V and 2 bases from J, with 15 bases between.

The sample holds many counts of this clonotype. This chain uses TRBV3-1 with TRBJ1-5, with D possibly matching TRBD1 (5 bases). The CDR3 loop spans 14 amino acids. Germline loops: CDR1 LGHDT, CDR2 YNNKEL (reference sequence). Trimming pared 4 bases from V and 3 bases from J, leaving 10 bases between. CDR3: CASSLGTINQPQHF. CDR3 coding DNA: TGTGCCAGCAGCCTCGGGACCATCAATCAGCCCCAGCATTTT.

In DNA, the CDR3 is TGTGCCAGCAGTTCGGACAGGGACAGGGAGCTGTTTTTT. This codes for CASSSDRDRELFF. V is TRBV6-5 and J is TRBJ2-2; 8 bases match TRBD1. CDR3 length: 13 amino acids. Germline CDR1 reads MNHEY; CDR2 reads SVGAGI. Unmatched junction bases numbered 4, after V lost 4 bases and J lost 9 bases.

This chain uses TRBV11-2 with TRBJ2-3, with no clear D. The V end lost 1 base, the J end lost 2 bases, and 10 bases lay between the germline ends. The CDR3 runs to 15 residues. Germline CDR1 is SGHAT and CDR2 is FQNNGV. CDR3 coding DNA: TGTGCCAGCAGCTTAGGGGCCAGCCCCACAGATACGCAGTATTTT. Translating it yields CASSLGASPTDTQYF. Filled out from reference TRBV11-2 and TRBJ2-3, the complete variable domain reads EAGVAQSPRYKIIEKRQSVAFWCNPISGHATLYWYQQILGQGPKLLIQFQNNGVVDDSQLPKDRFSAERLKGVDSTLKIQPAKLEDSAVYLCASSLGASPTDTQYFGPGTRLTVL.

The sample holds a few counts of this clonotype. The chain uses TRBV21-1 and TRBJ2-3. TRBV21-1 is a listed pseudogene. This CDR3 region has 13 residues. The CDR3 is CASSRYGLDTQYF. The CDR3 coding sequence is TGTGCCAGCAGCCGGTACGGGTTGGATACGCAGTATTTT.

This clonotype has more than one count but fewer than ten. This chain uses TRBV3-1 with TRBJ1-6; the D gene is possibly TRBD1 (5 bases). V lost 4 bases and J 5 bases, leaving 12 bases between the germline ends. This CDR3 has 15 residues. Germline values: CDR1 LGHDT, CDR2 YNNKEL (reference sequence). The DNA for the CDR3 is TGTGCCAGCAGCCCTCGTGGGGGGGATAATTCACCCCTCCACTTT. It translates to CASSPRGGDNSPLHF.

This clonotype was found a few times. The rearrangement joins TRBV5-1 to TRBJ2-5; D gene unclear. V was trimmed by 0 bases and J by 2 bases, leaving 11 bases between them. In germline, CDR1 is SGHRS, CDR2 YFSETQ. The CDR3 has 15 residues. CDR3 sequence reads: CASSLAGYWQETQYF. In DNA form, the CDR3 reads TGCGCCAGCAGCTTGGCTGGGTACTGGCAAGAGACCCAGTACTTC.